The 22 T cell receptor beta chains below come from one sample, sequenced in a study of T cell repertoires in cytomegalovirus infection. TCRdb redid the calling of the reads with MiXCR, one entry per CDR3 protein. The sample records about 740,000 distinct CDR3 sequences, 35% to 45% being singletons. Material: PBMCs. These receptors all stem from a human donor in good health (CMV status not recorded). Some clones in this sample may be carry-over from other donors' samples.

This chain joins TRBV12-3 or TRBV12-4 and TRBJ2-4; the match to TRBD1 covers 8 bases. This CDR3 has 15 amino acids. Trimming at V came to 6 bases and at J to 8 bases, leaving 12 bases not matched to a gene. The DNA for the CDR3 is TGTGCCAGCAGCCGTAGACAGGGGAGTTCGCACATTCAGTACTTC. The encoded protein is CASSRRQGSSHIQYF.

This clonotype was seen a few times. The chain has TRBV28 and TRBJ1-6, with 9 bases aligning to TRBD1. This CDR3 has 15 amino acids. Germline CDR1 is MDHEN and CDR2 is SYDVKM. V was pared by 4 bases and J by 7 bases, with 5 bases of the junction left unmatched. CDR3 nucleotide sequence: TGTGCCAGCAGTTCCGGACAGGGGAGAAATTCACCCCTCCACTTT. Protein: CASSSGQGRNSPLHF.

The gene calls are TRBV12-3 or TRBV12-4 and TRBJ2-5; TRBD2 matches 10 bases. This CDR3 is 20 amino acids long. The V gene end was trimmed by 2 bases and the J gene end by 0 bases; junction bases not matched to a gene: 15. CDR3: CASSLSRGRGLADNQETQYF. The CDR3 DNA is TGTGCCAGCAGTTTATCGAGGGGACGAGGACTAGCGGACAACCAAGAGACCCAGTACTTC.

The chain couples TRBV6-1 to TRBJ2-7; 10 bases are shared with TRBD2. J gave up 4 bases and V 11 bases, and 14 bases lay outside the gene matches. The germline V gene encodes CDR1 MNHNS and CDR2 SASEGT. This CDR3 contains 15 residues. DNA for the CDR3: TGTGCCGTACGGAGAGGGACTAGCGCCTCATACGAGCAGTACTTC. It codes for CAVRRGTSASYEQYF.

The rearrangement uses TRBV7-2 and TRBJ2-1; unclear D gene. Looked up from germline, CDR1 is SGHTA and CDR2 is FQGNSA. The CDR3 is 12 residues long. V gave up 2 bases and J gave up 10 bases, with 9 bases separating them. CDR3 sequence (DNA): TGTGCCAGCAGCTTAAATTTCTGGGAGCAGTTCTTC. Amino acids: CASSLNFWEQFF.

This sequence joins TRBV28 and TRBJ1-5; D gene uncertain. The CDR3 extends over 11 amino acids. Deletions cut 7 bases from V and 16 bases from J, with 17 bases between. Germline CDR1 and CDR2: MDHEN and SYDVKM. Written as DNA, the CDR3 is TGTGCCAGCAATTCGTATTTTTCGCATCATTTT. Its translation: CASNSYFSHHF.

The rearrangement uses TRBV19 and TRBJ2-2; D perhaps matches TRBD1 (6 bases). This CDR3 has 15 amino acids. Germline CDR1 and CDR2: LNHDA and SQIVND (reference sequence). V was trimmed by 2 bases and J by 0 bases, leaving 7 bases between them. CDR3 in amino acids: CASSITGTNTGELFF. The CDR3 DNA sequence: TGTGCCAGTAGTATAACAGGGACGAACACCGGGGAGCTGTTTTTT.

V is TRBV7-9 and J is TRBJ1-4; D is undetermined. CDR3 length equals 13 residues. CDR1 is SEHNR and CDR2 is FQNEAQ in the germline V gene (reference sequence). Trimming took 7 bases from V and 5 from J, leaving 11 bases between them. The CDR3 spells CASTPGGNEKLFF. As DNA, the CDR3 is TGTGCCAGCACCCCAGGAGGGAATGAAAAACTGTTTTTT.

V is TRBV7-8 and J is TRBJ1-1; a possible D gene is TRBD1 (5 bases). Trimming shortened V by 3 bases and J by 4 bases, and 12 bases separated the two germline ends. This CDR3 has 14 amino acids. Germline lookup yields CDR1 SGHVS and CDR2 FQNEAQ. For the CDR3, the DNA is TGTGCCAGCAGCTTTAGTGAAGGGACCACTGAAGCTTTCTTT. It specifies CASSFSEGTTEAFF.

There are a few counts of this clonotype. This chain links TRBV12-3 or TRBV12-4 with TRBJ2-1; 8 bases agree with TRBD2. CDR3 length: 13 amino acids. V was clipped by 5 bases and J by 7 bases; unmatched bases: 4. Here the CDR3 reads CASSPGGGNEQFF. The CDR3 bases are TGTGCCAGCAGTCCCGGGGGGGGAAATGAGCAGTTCTTC.

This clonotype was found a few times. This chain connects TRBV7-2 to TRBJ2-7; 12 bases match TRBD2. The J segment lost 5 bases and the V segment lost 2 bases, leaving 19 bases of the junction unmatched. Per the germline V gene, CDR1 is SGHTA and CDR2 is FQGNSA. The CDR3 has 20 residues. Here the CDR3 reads CASSLYGGRTSGAAINEQYF. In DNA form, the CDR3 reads TGTGCCAGCAGCTTATACGGGGGGCGGACTAGCGGGGCGGCTATAAACGAGCAGTACTTC.

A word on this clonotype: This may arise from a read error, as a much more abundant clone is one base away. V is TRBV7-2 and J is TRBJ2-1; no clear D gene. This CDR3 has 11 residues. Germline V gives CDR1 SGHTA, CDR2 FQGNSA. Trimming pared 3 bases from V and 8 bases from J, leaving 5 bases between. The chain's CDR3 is CASSFVYEQFF. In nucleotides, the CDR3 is TGTGCCAGCAGCTTTGTGTATGAGCAGTTCTTC.

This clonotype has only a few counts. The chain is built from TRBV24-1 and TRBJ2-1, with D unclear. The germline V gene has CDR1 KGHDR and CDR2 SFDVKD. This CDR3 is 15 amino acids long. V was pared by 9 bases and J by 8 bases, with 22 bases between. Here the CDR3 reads CATAPTGLLFDEQFF. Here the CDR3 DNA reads TGTGCCACCGCTCCCACTGGCCTCCTATTCGATGAGCAGTTCTTC.

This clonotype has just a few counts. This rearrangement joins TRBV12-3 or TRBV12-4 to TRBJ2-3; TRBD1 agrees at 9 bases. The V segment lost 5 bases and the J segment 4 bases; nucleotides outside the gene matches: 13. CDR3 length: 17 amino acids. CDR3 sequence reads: CASSRQRQGVKPDTQYF. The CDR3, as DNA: TGTGCCAGCAGTCGACAGAGACAGGGGGTGAAACCAGATACGCAGTATTTT.

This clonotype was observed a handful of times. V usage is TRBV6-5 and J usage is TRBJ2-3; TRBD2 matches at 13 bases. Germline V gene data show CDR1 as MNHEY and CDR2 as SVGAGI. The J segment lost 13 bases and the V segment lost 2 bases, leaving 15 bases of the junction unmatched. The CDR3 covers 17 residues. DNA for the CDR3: TGTGCCAGCAGTTACCAGCTGACTAGCGGGAGGCCCTACAGGGAGTATTTT. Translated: CASSYQLTSGRPYREYF.

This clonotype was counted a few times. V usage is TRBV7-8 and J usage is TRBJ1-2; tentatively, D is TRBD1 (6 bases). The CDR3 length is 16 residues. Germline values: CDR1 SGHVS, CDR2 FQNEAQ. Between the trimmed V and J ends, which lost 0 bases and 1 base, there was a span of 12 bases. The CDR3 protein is CASSLATRQVNYGYTF. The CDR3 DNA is TGTGCCAGCAGCTTAGCAACCCGACAGGTTAACTATGGCTACACCTTC.

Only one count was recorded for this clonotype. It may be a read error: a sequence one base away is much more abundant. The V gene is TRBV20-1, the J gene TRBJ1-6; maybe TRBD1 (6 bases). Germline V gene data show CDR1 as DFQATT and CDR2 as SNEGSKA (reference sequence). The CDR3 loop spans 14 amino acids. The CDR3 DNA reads TGCAGTTCTAGAGATGGAACAGGGAGGCCACCCCTCCACTTT. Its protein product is CSSRDGTGRPPLHF.

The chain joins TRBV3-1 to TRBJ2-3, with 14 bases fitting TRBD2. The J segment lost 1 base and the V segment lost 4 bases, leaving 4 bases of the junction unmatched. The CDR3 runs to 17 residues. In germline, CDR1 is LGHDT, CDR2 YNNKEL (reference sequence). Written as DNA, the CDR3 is TGTGCCAGCAGCCTACGGACTAGCGGGGGGCGCACAGATACGCAGTATTTT. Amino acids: CASSLRTSGGRTDTQYF.

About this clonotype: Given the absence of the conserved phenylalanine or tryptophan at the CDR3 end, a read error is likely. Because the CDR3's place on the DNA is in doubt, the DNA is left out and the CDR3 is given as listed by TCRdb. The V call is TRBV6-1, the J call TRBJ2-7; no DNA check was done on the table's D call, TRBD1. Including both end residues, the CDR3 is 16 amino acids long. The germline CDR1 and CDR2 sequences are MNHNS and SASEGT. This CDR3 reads CASSEGGRDRRYEQSL.

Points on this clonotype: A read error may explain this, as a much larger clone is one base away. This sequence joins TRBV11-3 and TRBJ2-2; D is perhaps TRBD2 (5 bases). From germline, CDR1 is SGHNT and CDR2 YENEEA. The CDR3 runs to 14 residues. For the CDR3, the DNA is TGTGCCAGCAGCTTCCGGGCCCACACCGGGGAGCTGTTATTT. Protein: CASSFRAHTGELLF.

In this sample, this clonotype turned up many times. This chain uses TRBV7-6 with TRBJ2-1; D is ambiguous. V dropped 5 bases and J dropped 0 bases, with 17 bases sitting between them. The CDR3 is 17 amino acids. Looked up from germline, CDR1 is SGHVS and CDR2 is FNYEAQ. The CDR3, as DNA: TGTGCCAGCAGCCAAATTCCGGGCGCCAACTCCTACAATGAGCAGTTCTTC. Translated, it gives CASSQIPGANSYNEQFF.

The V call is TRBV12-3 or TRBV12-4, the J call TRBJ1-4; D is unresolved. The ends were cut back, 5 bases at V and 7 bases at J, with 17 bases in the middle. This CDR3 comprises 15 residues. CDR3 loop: CASSRRTVYGEKLFF. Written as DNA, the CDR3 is TGTGCCAGCAGTCGTCGGACGGTTTATGGTGAAAAACTGTTTTTT.